Shown below are 24 T cell receptor beta chains from a single sample sequenced in a study of blood T cell repertoires in COVID-19. Produced via immunoSEQ multiplex PCR; TCRdb's table is partial and in-frame only. This table has over 200,000 clones, about 80% appearing once. The sequenced material came from peripheral blood. These receptors originate from a man between 45 and 60 years old with active or convalescent COVID-19.

The genes are TRBV5-1 and TRBJ2-3; D unclear. Per the germline V gene, CDR1 is SGHRS and CDR2 is YFSETQ. The CDR3 is 16 residues long. The V end lost 0 bases, the J end lost 1 base, and 12 bases lay between the germline ends. CDR3 amino acids: CASSLVTSHGTDTQYF. Here the CDR3 DNA reads TGCGCCAGCAGCTTGGTGACTTCACATGGCACAGATACGCAGTATTTT. Complete variable domain (other parts from reference TRBV5-1 and TRBJ2-3): KAGVTQTPRYLIKTRGQQVTLSCSPISGHRSVSWYQQTPGQGLQFLFEYFSETQRNKGNFPGRFSGRQFSNSRSEMNVSTLELGDSALYLCASSLVTSHGTDTQYFGPGTRLTVL.

The gene calls are TRBV7-2 and TRBJ1-2; 7 bases are a match to TRBD1. Trimming took 5 bases from V and 0 from J; bases not matched to a gene: 6. The CDR3 has 15 amino acids. Germline assignment: CDR1 SGHTA and CDR2 FQGNSA. The CDR3 loop is CASSTQGVANYGYTF. The CDR3 coding sequence is TGTGCCAGCAGCACCCAGGGGGTAGCTAACTATGGCTACACCTTC.

This clone has only a few counts. The chain is built from TRBV7-2 and TRBJ1-1, with 8 bases that match TRBD1. Per the germline V gene, CDR1 is SGHTA and CDR2 is FQGNSA. The CDR3 has 14 amino acids. The V gene end was trimmed by 3 bases and the J gene end by 7 bases; junction bases not matched to a gene: 7. CDR3 nucleotides: TGTGCCAGCAGCTTTGACAGGGGTGGAGGTGAAGCTTTCTTT. Translating gives CASSFDRGGGEAFF. The variable domain in full, with the rest retrieved from reference TRBV7-2 and TRBJ1-1, is GAGVSQSPSNKVTEKGKDVELRCDPISGHTALYWYRQSLGQGLEFLIYFQGNSAPDKSGLPSDRFSAERTGGSVSTLTIQRTQQEDSAVYLCASSFDRGGGEAFFGQGTRLTVV.

This rearrangement joins TRBV7-2 to TRBJ2-1; TRBD2 aligns across 8 bases. Per the germline V gene, CDR1 is SGHTA and CDR2 is FQGNSA. This CDR3 comprises 16 residues. V gave up 5 bases and J gave up 4 bases; unmatched junction bases: 10. CDR3 loop: CASSPRGRGGYNEQFF. CDR3 coding DNA: TGTGCCAGCAGCCCCCGGGGGCGCGGGGGGTACAATGAGCAGTTCTTC.

The chain links TRBV5-4 to TRBJ1-3; TRBD1 agrees at 11 bases. Germline trimming cut 4 bases from V and 4 bases from J; bases unmatched to any gene: 13. Germline V gives CDR1 SGHNT, CDR2 YYREEE (reference sequence). This CDR3 has 18 amino acids. CDR3 region: CASSLGQGAKALGNTIYF. The CDR3 nucleotides are TGTGCCAGCAGCCTAGGACAGGGGGCGAAGGCACTAGGAAACACCATATATTTT.

Here the CDR3 reads CASSFSRDSSGNTIYF. The CDR3, as DNA: TGTGCCAGCAGCTTCAGCCGAGACAGCTCTGGAAACACCATATATTTT. This sequence joins TRBV9 and TRBJ1-3; possible D gene TRBD1, 5 bases. V shed 4 bases and J shed 0 bases, with 14 bases lying between them. The CDR3 runs 16 residues. Germline CDR1 SGDLS, CDR2 YYNGEE.

The V gene is TRBV29-1, the J gene TRBJ1-5; the match to TRBD1 covers 10 bases. The germline gives CDR1 SQVTM, CDR2 ANQGSEA. V was pared by 5 bases and J by 5 bases, with 9 bases of the junction left unmatched. This CDR3 contains 15 residues. The CDR3 loop is CSVIGGQGPDQPQHF. The CDR3 DNA follows: TGCAGCGTTATTGGGGGACAGGGGCCTGATCAGCCCCAGCATTTT.

The J gene is TRBJ2-7, the V gene TRBV5-1, with a possible D match to TRBD1 (6 bases). The CDR3 has 15 residues. Trimming left V 4 bases short and J 1 base short, with 15 bases between. Looked up from germline, CDR1 is SGHRS and CDR2 is YFSETQ. Here the CDR3 DNA reads TGCGCCAGCAGCCCCACACAGGGAGTTTCCTACGAGCAGTACTTC. Its translation is CASSPTQGVSYEQYF.

V usage is TRBV18 and J usage is TRBJ1-1; no clear D gene. Looked up from germline, CDR1 is KGHSH and CDR2 is LQKENI. The length of the CDR3 is 15 residues. Trimming removed 3 bases from V and 0 bases from J, with 11 bases in between. CDR3 residues: CASSPPREMNTEAFF. The CDR3 DNA reads TGTGCCAGCTCACCGCCCCGGGAAATGAACACTGAAGCTTTCTTT.

The gene calls are TRBV18 and TRBJ1-3; D possibly corresponds to TRBD1 (6 bases). In germline, CDR1 is KGHSH, CDR2 LQKENI. Trimming shortened V by 3 bases and J by 0 bases, and 15 bases separated the two germline ends. The CDR3 is 17 amino acids. CDR3 nucleotide sequence: TGTGCCAGCTCACCCTTAGACAGGACCTACTCTGGAAACACCATATATTTT. It yields the protein CASSPLDRTYSGNTIYF.

The chain carries TRBV10-3 and TRBJ1-1; unclear D gene. The length of the CDR3 is 15 residues. Germline V gene sequence: CDR1 ENHRY, CDR2 SYGVKD. Trimming left V 0 bases short and J 4 bases short, with 12 bases between. The CDR3 spells CAISESGGYGTEAFF. In DNA form, the CDR3 reads TGTGCCATCAGTGAGTCTGGCGGTTATGGCACTGAAGCTTTCTTT.

Remarks on this clone: This sample includes further DNA sequences coding for the same CDR3. The V call is TRBV18, the J call TRBJ2-7; TRBD1 agrees at 10 bases. V shed 3 bases and J 1 base; nucleotides not matched to a gene: 3. The CDR3 is made up of 15 amino acids. Looked up from germline, CDR1 is KGHSH and CDR2 is LQKENI. CDR3 DNA: TGTGCCAGCTCACCCGGGACAGGGGCGTCCTACGAGCAGTACTTC. Amino acids: CASSPGTGASYEQYF.

This chain uses TRBV3-1 (or the pseudogene TRBV3-2) with TRBJ2-3; D might be TRBD1 (6 bases). From germline, CDR1 is LGHDT and CDR2 YNNKEL (reference sequence). The germline V and J ends were trimmed by 0 bases and 3 bases, with 13 bases remaining between them. This CDR3 has 16 residues. In nucleotides, the CDR3 is TGTGCCAGCAGCCAAGATCTACAGGGACGGACAGATACGCAGTATTTT. It is translated as CASSQDLQGRTDTQYF.

This chain joins TRBV3-1 (or the pseudogene TRBV3-2) and TRBJ2-1, with 8 bases aligning to TRBD2. The CDR3 consists of 17 residues. Germline-derived CDR1 and CDR2 are LGHDT and YNNKEL (reference sequence). The V segment lost 0 bases and the J segment 5 bases; nucleotides outside the gene matches: 9. The CDR3 nucleotides are TGTGCCAGCAGCCAAGATCGAACGGGGGGGGTCGACAATGAGCAGTTCTTC. Encoded protein: CASSQDRTGGVDNEQFF.

The V and J genes are TRBV11-3 and TRBJ2-3; D may be TRBD1 (6 bases). The CDR3 contains 14 residues. The germline V gene has CDR1 SGHNT and CDR2 YENEEA. The germline V and J ends were trimmed by 0 bases and 3 bases, with 7 bases remaining between them. CDR3 sequence (DNA): TGTGCCAGCAGCTTAGATCAGGGGACAGATACGCAGTATTTT. It codes for CASSLDQGTDTQYF. The full variable domain, with the rest looked up from reference TRBV11-3 and TRBJ2-3, is EAGVVQSPRYKIIEKKQPVAFWCNPISGHNTLYWYLQNLGQGPELLIRYENEEAVDDSQLPKDRFSAERLKGVDSTLKIQPAELGDSAVYLCASSLDQGTDTQYFGPGTRLTVL.

This chain joins TRBV5-4 and TRBJ2-1; D might be TRBD2 (5 bases). Trimming left V 2 bases short and J 0 bases short, with 15 bases between. The CDR3 extends over 17 amino acids. Germline lookup yields CDR1 SGHNT and CDR2 YYREEE (reference sequence). The CDR3 bases are TGTGCCAGCAGCTTAGGAGGCGGCCTAGGCTCCTACAATGAGCAGTTCTTC. The encoded protein is CASSLGGGLGSYNEQFF.

V usage is TRBV9 and J usage is TRBJ1-6; tentative D call: TRBD1 (5 bases). Germline V gene data show CDR1 as SGDLS and CDR2 as YYNGEE. V shed 3 bases and J shed 7 bases, with 14 bases lying between them. The CDR3 is 15 residues long. CDR3 amino acids: CASSAEGLGNSPLHF. CDR3 nucleotide sequence: TGTGCCAGCAGCGCGGAGGGGCTCGGGAATTCACCCCTCCACTTT.

The rearrangement joins TRBV7-2 to TRBJ2-5; D gene uncertain. Trimming cost V 7 bases and J 2 bases, with 17 bases left between them. From germline, CDR1 is SGHTA and CDR2 FQGNSA. This CDR3 comprises 15 residues. The CDR3 bases are TGTGCCAGCACCGAACGCATAGCCTTACAAGAGACCCAGTACTTC. Its protein product is CASTERIALQETQYF. Full variable domain (missing parts from reference TRBV7-2 and TRBJ2-5): GAGVSQSPSNKVTEKGKDVELRCDPISGHTALYWYRQSLGQGLEFLIYFQGNSAPDKSGLPSDRFSAERTGGSVSTLTIQRTQQEDSAVYLCASTERIALQETQYFGPGTRLLVL.

This clone was recorded a few times. The chain combines TRBV2 with TRBJ2-1; tentative D call: TRBD1 (6 bases). V shed 3 bases and J shed 7 bases, with 7 bases lying between them. The CDR3 is made up of 12 amino acids. Germline V gives CDR1 SNHLY, CDR2 FYNNEI. CDR3 sequence reads: CASSDRGNEQFF. CDR3 DNA sequence: TGTGCCAGCAGTGACAGGGGTAATGAGCAGTTCTTC.

J is TRBJ1-2 and V is TRBV7-8; D may be TRBD1 (6 bases). Germline V gene data show CDR1 as SGHVS and CDR2 as FQNEAQ. This CDR3 has 17 residues. Trimming took 1 base from V and 2 from J, leaving 17 bases between them. The CDR3 loop is CASSLEGGGRRNYGYTF. The DNA of the CDR3 is TGTGCCAGCAGCTTAGAAGGGGGGGGCAGACGAAACTATGGCTACACCTTC.

The CDR3 region has the DNA TGTGCCAGTAGTCCGAGGCCCCAGGGCACTGAAGCTTTCTTT. It translates to CASSPRPQGTEAFF. The chain recombines TRBV19 with TRBJ1-1; possibly TRBD1 for D (5 bases). This CDR3 region has 14 residues. Trimming took off 5 bases at V and 4 bases at J, with 14 bases between the two ends. CDR1 and CDR2 from the germline V gene are LNHDA and SQIVND (reference sequence).

This rearrangement joins TRBV5-1 to TRBJ1-1, with D possibly being TRBD1 (5 bases). Germline V CDR1 and CDR2: SGHRS, YFSETQ. This CDR3 has 15 amino acids. Deletions cut 0 bases from V and 1 base from J, with 10 bases between. DNA for the CDR3: TGCGCCAGCAGCTTGGAGGGGCGGACGAACACTGAAGCTTTCTTT. It is translated as CASSLEGRTNTEAFF. The variable domain in full, with the rest retrieved from reference TRBV5-1 and TRBJ1-1, is KAGVTQTPRYLIKTRGQQVTLSCSPISGHRSVSWYQQTPGQGLQFLFEYFSETQRNKGNFPGRFSGRQFSNSRSEMNVSTLELGDSALYLCASSLEGRTNTEAFFGQGTRLTVV.

This sequence joins TRBV30 and TRBJ1-1; D might be TRBD1 (5 bases). Germline V gene data show CDR1 as GTSNPN and CDR2 as SVGIG (reference sequence). The CDR3 sequence is 11 residues long. V gave up 2 bases and J gave up 10 bases, with 11 bases separating them. CDR3 sequence reads: CAWSNGQVAFF. The DNA for the CDR3 is TGTGCCTGGAGTAATGGACAAGTAGCTTTCTTT.

The chain uses TRBV29-1 and TRBJ1-2; 7 positions agree with TRBD1. This CDR3 spans 11 amino acids. V was pared by 6 bases and J by 5 bases, with 3 bases of the junction left unmatched. Germline values: CDR1 SQVTM, CDR2 ANQGSEA. The chain's CDR3 is CSVQGGYGYTF. DNA for the CDR3: TGCAGCGTCCAGGGGGGATATGGCTACACCTTC.